These 23 T cell receptor beta chains were sequenced from one sample in a study of identifying expanded T cells in peripheral blood. Only in-frame clones appear in the TCRdb table, and some are missing; sequencing was by immunoSEQ multiplex PCR. The sample lists more than 45,000 clones; around 86% were seen once. Sequencing was done on a sample of blood. These receptors all stem from a person between 18 and 75 years old in good health.

This clone was counted between two and nine times. The rearrangement joins TRBV15 to TRBJ2-7; 7 bases align to TRBD1. This CDR3 is 18 amino acids long. The germline CDR1 and CDR2 sequences are LNHNV and YYDKDF (reference sequence). Trimming cost V 3 bases and J 1 base; bases outside gene matches: 15. CDR3 loop: CATSRPPRTGGGSYEQYF. The CDR3 DNA follows: TGTGCCACCAGCAGGCCCCCTCGGACAGGTGGGGGATCCTACGAGCAGTACTTC.

The rearrangement joins TRBV10-3 to TRBJ2-7; TRBD2 agrees at 10 bases. The CDR3 contains 15 residues. CDR1 ENHRY and CDR2 SYGVKD come from the germline V gene. V trimming: 0 bases; J trimming: 6 bases; junction bases outside the gene matches: 5. The DNA of the CDR3 is TGTGCCATCAGTGAGTCGCTAGCGGGAGTTTCCGAGCAGTACTTC. It specifies CAISESLAGVSEQYF.

The genes are TRBV7-8 and TRBJ2-7; 9 nucleotides align to TRBD2. The junction had 5 bases not matched to a gene; V was cut back by 1 base and J by 4 bases. The CDR3 runs 15 residues. CDR1 is SGHVS and CDR2 is FQNEAQ in the germline V gene. CDR3 in amino acids: CASSLVAREGYEQYF. The DNA for the CDR3 is TGTGCCAGCAGCTTAGTGGCGCGGGAGGGGTACGAGCAGTACTTC.

This clone appeared a single time. The chain joins TRBV18 to TRBJ2-1, with TRBD1 identical over 8 bases. V lost 6 bases, J lost 0 bases, and 4 bases stayed unmatched. Germline values: CDR1 KGHSH, CDR2 LQKENI. This CDR3 comprises 15 residues. CDR3 loop: CASSGTGGSYNEQFF. The CDR3 nucleotides read TGTGCCAGCTCTGGAACAGGGGGCTCCTACAATGAGCAGTTCTTC.

J is TRBJ1-2 and V is TRBV5-1; perhaps TRBD1 as D (6 bases). V was shortened by 4 bases and J by 4 bases, with 17 bases between the two germline ends. This CDR3 is built from 15 residues. Germline V gene lookup returns CDR1 SGHRS and CDR2 YFSETQ. The CDR3 loop is CASSQDNTGSYGYTF. DNA of the CDR3: TGCGCCAGCAGCCAAGACAATACAGGGAGCTATGGCTACACCTTC.

The chain combines TRBV2 with TRBJ2-1; perhaps TRBD1 as D (6 bases). Trimming took 8 bases from V and 4 from J, leaving 6 bases between them. Germline V lookup: CDR1 SNHLY, CDR2 FYNNEI. The CDR3 contains 11 residues. CDR3 region: CASGQYNEQFF. CDR3 DNA: TGTGCCAGCGGACAGTACAATGAGCAGTTCTTC.

V usage is TRBV6-1 and J usage is TRBJ2-1; D might be TRBD1 (5 bases). CDR3 length: 12 amino acids. Germline loops: CDR1 MNHNS, CDR2 SASEGT. V was cut by 1 base and J by 8 bases, with 6 bases left in between. CDR3 in amino acids: CASSEEGYEQFF. CDR3 DNA: TGTGCCAGCAGTGAAGAGGGGTATGAGCAGTTCTTC.

This clone was recorded a few times. The rearrangement uses TRBV4-1 and TRBJ2-1; possible D gene TRBD2, 6 bases. The CDR3 length is 15 residues. Germline V gene lookup returns CDR1 MGHRA and CDR2 YSYEKL. The V and J ends lost 6 bases and 0 bases respectively, with 12 bases between them. CDR3 DNA: TGCGCCAGCAGGTACGAAGCGGGCTCCTACAATGAGCAGTTCTTC. It encodes CASRYEAGSYNEQFF.

This chain connects TRBV11-2 to TRBJ2-5; TRBD1 aligns across 7 bases. The germline gives CDR1 SGHAT, CDR2 FQNNGV. CDR3 size: 17 residues. Trimming cost V 5 bases and J 2 bases; bases outside gene matches: 14. This CDR3 reads CASSPGTGARDQETQYF. CDR3 sequence (DNA): TGTGCCAGCAGCCCTGGAACAGGGGCCCGGGATCAAGAGACCCAGTACTTC.

At least ten counts were recorded for this clone. The chain links TRBV27 to TRBJ2-1; D might be TRBD2 (6 bases). The V gene lost 2 bases and the J gene lost 6 bases, with 11 bases spanning the gap. CDR3 length: 14 residues. Germline-derived CDR1 and CDR2 are MNHEY and SMNVEV (reference sequence). The CDR3: CASSLAGPINEQFF. CDR3 DNA sequence: TGTGCCAGCAGTTTAGCGGGGCCTATCAATGAGCAGTTCTTC.

The chain is built from TRBV5-1 and TRBJ2-7, with 7 nucleotides matching TRBD1. Germline V CDR1 and CDR2: SGHRS, YFSETQ. The CDR3 totals 17 residues. J gave up 2 bases and V 3 bases, and 14 bases lay outside the gene matches. DNA for the CDR3: TGCGCCAGCAGCTACGACAGGGAAGAGGTTGGGACCTACGAGCAGTACTTC. This encodes CASSYDREEVGTYEQYF.

This chain uses TRBV7-8 with TRBJ1-5; D remains unclear. Germline lookup yields CDR1 SGHVS and CDR2 FQNEAQ. The CDR3 runs to 15 residues. The V gene lost 2 bases and the J gene lost 4 bases, with 12 bases spanning the gap. The CDR3 here is CASSLRRRGNQPQHF. The CDR3 DNA reads TGTGCCAGCAGCTTACGCCGACGCGGGAATCAGCCCCAGCATTTT.

The rearrangement joins TRBV30 to TRBJ2-6; D is unclear. The CDR3 length is 14 residues. Germline loops: CDR1 GTSNPN, CDR2 SVGIG (reference sequence). Trimming cost V 2 bases and J 0 bases, with 5 bases left between them. The DNA for the CDR3 is TGTGCCTGGAGTTTTACCTCTGGGGCCAACGTCCTGACTTTC. This sequence encodes CAWSFTSGANVLTF.

CDR3 DNA sequence: TGTGCCAGCAGCTTGGCTAGCGGGAGGTACGAGCAGTACTTC. Protein: CASSLASGRYEQYF. V and J are TRBV5-6 and TRBJ2-7, with TRBD2 matching over 11 bases. V lost 0 bases, J lost 4 bases, and 0 bases stayed unmatched. Germline assignment: CDR1 SGHDT and CDR2 YYEEEE. CDR3 length: 14 residues. The full variable domain, in which reference TRBV5-6 and TRBJ2-7 provide the parts outside the CDR3, is DAGVTQSPTHLIKTRGQQVTLRCSPKSGHDTVSWYQQALGQGPQFIFQYYEEEERQRGNFPDRFSGHQFPNYSSELNVNALLLGDSALYLCASSLASGRYEQYFGPGTRLTVT.

V and J are TRBV2 and TRBJ2-2; 8 nucleotides line up with TRBD2. There are 14 residues in the CDR3. Germline V gives CDR1 SNHLY, CDR2 FYNNEI. Trimming took 6 bases from V and 7 from J; bases not matched to a gene: 7. In DNA, the CDR3 is TGTGCCAGCAGCCGTACTAGCGGCGGCGGGGAGCTGTTTTTT. Translating gives CASSRTSGGGELFF.

V is TRBV2 and J is TRBJ1-6, with D uncertain. The V and J ends lost 7 bases and 4 bases respectively, with 17 bases between them. There are 16 residues in the CDR3. Germline lookup yields CDR1 SNHLY and CDR2 FYNNEI. CDR3 DNA: TGTGCCAGCACCCAAGAGCAGGTGGGGTATAATTCACCCCTCCACTTT. It yields the protein CASTQEQVGYNSPLHF.

The V call is TRBV14, the J call TRBJ1-5; TRBD1 is a possible D gene (5 bases). Germline loops: CDR1 SGHDN, CDR2 FVKESK. There are 14 residues in the CDR3. V was shortened by 3 bases and J by 7 bases, with 13 bases between the two germline ends. The CDR3 is CASSHGGFGQPQHF. The CDR3 region has the DNA TGTGCCAGCAGCCACGGGGGGTTTGGACAGCCCCAGCATTTT.

The chain employs TRBV18 and TRBJ2-5; D is unclear. CDR1 is KGHSH, CDR2 LQKENI, per germline. With 3 bases removed from V and 2 bases from J, the gap between germline ends came to 7 bases. The CDR3 runs 13 residues. The CDR3 region is CASSPRIQETQYF. CDR3 nucleotides: TGTGCCAGCTCACCCCGGATACAAGAGACCCAGTACTTC. Drawing the rest from reference TRBV18 and TRBJ2-5, the complete variable domain is NAGVMQNPRHLVRRRGQEARLRCSPMKGHSHVYWYRQLPEEGLKFMVYLQKENIIDESGMPKERFSAEFPKEGPSILRIQQVVRGDSAAYFCASSPRIQETQYFGPGTRLLVL.

This clone was seen once. V and J are TRBV7-2 and TRBJ2-2; D remains unclear. Per germline, CDR1 SGHTA and CDR2 FQGNSA. This CDR3 is built from 15 residues. V gave up 5 bases and J gave up 4 bases, with 14 bases separating them. CDR3 sequence reads: CASSLPTSATGELFF. The CDR3 DNA reads TGTGCCAGCAGCCTGCCAACGAGTGCCACCGGGGAGCTGTTTTTT.

CDR3 loop: CASSLDADRLLNTEAFF. CDR3 nucleotides: TGTGCCAGCAGCTTAGACGCGGACAGGTTGTTAAACACTGAAGCTTTCTTT. This sequence joins TRBV7-2 and TRBJ1-1; 7 bases line up with TRBD1. The junction had 10 bases not matched to a gene; V was cut back by 1 base and J by 2 bases. Germline CDR1 and CDR2: SGHTA and FQGNSA. This CDR3 comprises 17 residues.

The rearrangement joins TRBV23-1 to TRBJ2-1; 10 bases agree with TRBD2. TRBV23-1 is an open reading frame whose function is uncertain. Trimming at V came to 4 bases and at J to 8 bases, leaving 5 bases not matched to a gene. The CDR3 covers 14 residues. The chain's CDR3 is CASSPSGSSHEQFF. The CDR3, as DNA: TGCGCCAGCAGTCCTAGCGGGAGTTCGCATGAGCAGTTCTTC.

The J gene is TRBJ2-5, the V gene TRBV18, with a possible D match to TRBD1 (5 bases). Germline CDR1 reads KGHSH; CDR2 reads LQKENI. The CDR3 has 14 residues. V gave up 1 base and J gave up 5 bases, with 11 bases separating them. The DNA for the CDR3 is TGTGCCAGCTCACCACAGCAGGGTCTGGAGACCCAGTACTTC. The encoded protein is CASSPQQGLETQYF.

The chain joins TRBV30 to TRBJ1-2; D remains unclear. Trimming removed 0 bases at V and 6 bases at J, with 14 bases between. Germline lookup yields CDR1 GTSNPN and CDR2 SVGIG (reference sequence). There are 14 residues in the CDR3. The CDR3 loop reads CAWSVGAARDGYTF. CDR3 sequence (DNA): TGTGCCTGGAGTGTAGGAGCCGCTAGGGATGGCTACACCTTC.